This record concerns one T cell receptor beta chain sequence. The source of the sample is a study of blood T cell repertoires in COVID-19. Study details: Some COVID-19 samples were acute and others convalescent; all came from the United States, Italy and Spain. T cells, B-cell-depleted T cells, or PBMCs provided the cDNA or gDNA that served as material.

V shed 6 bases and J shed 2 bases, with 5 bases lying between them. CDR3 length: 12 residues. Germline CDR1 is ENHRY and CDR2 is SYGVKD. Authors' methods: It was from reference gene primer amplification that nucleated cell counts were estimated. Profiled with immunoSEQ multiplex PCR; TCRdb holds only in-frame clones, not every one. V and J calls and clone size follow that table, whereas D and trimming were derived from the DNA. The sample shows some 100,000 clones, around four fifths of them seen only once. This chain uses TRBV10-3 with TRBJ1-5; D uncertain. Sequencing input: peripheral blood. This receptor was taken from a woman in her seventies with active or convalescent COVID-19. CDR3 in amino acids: CAISGGNQPQHF. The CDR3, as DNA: TGTGCCATCAGCGGGGGCAATCAGCCCCAGCATTTT.